These 17 T cell receptor beta chains were all obtained from the same sample, sequenced in a study of long-term antiretroviral therapy in people with HIV (dated by TCRdb to the early 2020s). The immunoSEQ hsTCRB v3.0 assay was used at survey level resolution to sequence the TRB variable region. The clones in this table, taken by TCRdb from immuneACCESS, are in-frame only. Not every clone is retained; where verified, under half of the shortfall comes from an unresolved V gene, and the cause of the rest is unknown. This sample is represented by under 25,000 clones; 75% to 85% of them were singletons. Around a tenth of the sample lies in the top ten. Sequences were derived from unsorted PBMCs, sampled 0.2 years after starting antiretroviral therapy. The receptors derive from a middle-aged woman with HIV.

The chain joins TRBV29-1 to TRBJ2-3; 8 nucleotides line up with TRBD1. With 4 bases clipped from V and 3 bases from J, the junction kept 6 bases outside the gene matches. Germline loops: CDR1 SQVTM, CDR2 ANQGSEA. This CDR3 spans 14 amino acids. CDR3 coding DNA: TGCAGCGTTGGGACAGGGTCATTAACAGATACGCAGTATTTT. Protein: CSVGTGSLTDTQYF.

The V call is TRBV6-1, the J call TRBJ2-3; tentatively, D is TRBD2 (5 bases). Germline CDR1 and CDR2: MNHNS and SASEGT. V lost 1 base and J lost 6, with 8 bases in between. The CDR3 is 13 residues long. CDR3 coding DNA: TGTGCCAGCAGTGAAGGGGAGACCGATACGCAGTATTTT. This encodes CASSEGETDTQYF.

This chain joins TRBV5-1 and TRBJ2-1; maybe TRBD1 (5 bases). The CDR3 covers 14 residues. V was cut by 5 bases and J by 1 base, with 10 bases left in between. Germline CDR1 and CDR2: SGHRS and YFSETQ. The CDR3 sequence: CASRQDGSYNEQFF. For the CDR3, the DNA is TGCGCCAGCAGACAGGACGGTTCCTACAATGAGCAGTTCTTC.

This clone was seen just once. V gene TRBV10-2 combines with J gene TRBJ1-1; 8 bases match TRBD1. The CDR3 runs 14 residues. The J segment lost 6 bases and the V segment lost 0 bases, leaving 3 bases of the junction unmatched. Germline CDR1 WSHSY, CDR2 SAAADI. CDR3 DNA: TGCGCCAGCAGTGAGTCACCGGGACAGGCTGAAGCTTTCTTT. Protein sequence: CASSESPGQAEAFF.

This chain links TRBV4-1 with TRBJ2-2; 9 positions agree with TRBD2. V was clipped by 1 base and J by 4 bases; unmatched bases: 4. CDR1 and CDR2 from the germline V gene are MGHRA and YSYEKL. The CDR3 runs 16 residues. CDR3 protein: CASSQVRTSATGELFF. In DNA, the CDR3 is TGCGCCAGCAGCCAAGTACGGACTAGCGCCACCGGGGAGCTGTTTTTT.

The chain links TRBV15 to TRBJ2-1; weak D call: TRBD2 (6 bases). The germline V gene encodes CDR1 LNHNV and CDR2 YYDKDF (reference sequence). Trimming shortened V by 0 bases and J by 8 bases, and 14 bases separated the two germline ends. The CDR3 loop spans 15 amino acids. CDR3 region: CATSRDRRGGDEQFF. DNA of the CDR3: TGTGCCACCAGCAGAGATCGAAGGGGAGGTGATGAGCAGTTCTTC.

The CDR3: CASSRDRGGEQYF. CDR3 nucleotides: TGTGCCAGCAGCCGGGACAGGGGTGGCGAGCAGTACTTC. The chain employs TRBV14 and TRBJ2-7, with TRBD1 matching 10 bases. J gave up 6 bases and V 4 bases, and 3 bases lay outside the gene matches. Germline V lookup: CDR1 SGHDN, CDR2 FVKESK. This CDR3 is built from 13 residues.

The V and J genes are TRBV11-1 and TRBJ1-1, with a weak D call TRBD1 (5 bases). V was trimmed by 5 bases and J by 1 base, leaving 14 bases between them. This CDR3 has 15 amino acids. Germline CDR1 SGHAT, CDR2 FQDESV (reference sequence). The CDR3 sequence: CASSLSRAGNTEAFF. CDR3 DNA: TGTGCCAGCAGCCTAAGCAGGGCGGGGAACACTGAAGCTTTCTTT.

V is TRBV15 and J is TRBJ2-1, with 13 bases lining up with TRBD2. Germline V gives CDR1 LNHNV, CDR2 YYDKDF (reference sequence). This CDR3 has 15 residues. V lost 5 bases to trimming and J lost 8 bases; unmatched junction nucleotides: 6. The CDR3 nucleotides read TGTGCCACCAGCCTTCGCGGACTAGCGGGAGATGAGCAGTTCTTC. Its protein product is CATSLRGLAGDEQFF.

In its sample, this clone was seen a few times. The chain is built from TRBV7-8 and TRBJ2-7; D remains ambiguous. The V gene lost 4 bases and the J gene lost 0 bases, with 10 bases spanning the gap. The CDR3 is 14 residues long. CDR1 is SGHVS, CDR2 FQNEAQ, per germline. The CDR3 loop reads CASSYRASSYEQYF. The CDR3 nucleotides are TGTGCCAGCAGCTATAGGGCTAGCTCCTACGAGCAGTACTTC.

The gene calls are TRBV29-1 and TRBJ2-7, with D tentatively TRBD1 or TRBD2 (5 bases each). This CDR3 contains 15 residues. The ends were cut back, 5 bases at V and 5 bases at J, with 22 bases in the middle. Germline assignment: CDR1 SQVTM and CDR2 ANQGSEA. Written as DNA, the CDR3 is TGCAGCGTTAGCTGGGGGACGCAAGGTATCGACGAGCAGTACTTC. Amino acids: CSVSWGTQGIDEQYF.

The chain carries TRBV25-1 and TRBJ1-2; D is perhaps TRBD1 (6 bases). The germline CDR1 and CDR2 sequences are MGHDK and SYGVNS. This CDR3 is built from 15 residues. V lost 0 bases to trimming and J lost 3 bases, with 11 bases between them. CDR3 amino acids: CASSEYSGAHYGYTF. The CDR3 DNA is TGTGCCAGCAGTGAATATTCGGGGGCCCACTATGGCTACACCTTC.

The chain is built from TRBV5-1 and TRBJ1-2; no definite D call. Germline lookup yields CDR1 SGHRS and CDR2 YFSETQ. V lost 5 bases and J 0 bases, leaving 11 bases between the germline ends. The length of the CDR3 is 14 residues. In nucleotides, the CDR3 is TGCGCCAGCAGACCTGAGGAAGCTAACTATGGCTACACCTTC. It translates to CASRPEEANYGYTF. The whole variable domain, filled in from reference TRBV5-1 and TRBJ1-2, reads KAGVTQTPRYLIKTRGQQVTLSCSPISGHRSVSWYQQTPGQGLQFLFEYFSETQRNKGNFPGRFSGRQFSNSRSEMNVSTLELGDSALYLCASRPEEANYGYTFGSGTRLTVV.

The V and J genes are TRBV7-9 and TRBJ2-7, with D perhaps given as TRBD1 or TRBD2 (6 bases each). The ends were cut back, 0 bases at V and 7 bases at J, with 16 bases in the middle. CDR1 and CDR2 from the germline V gene are SEHNR and FQNEAQ (reference sequence). CDR3 size: 15 residues. The CDR3 nucleotides are TGTGCCAGCAGCTTAGCACAGGGTATACGGGGGGAGCAGTACTTC. It encodes CASSLAQGIRGEQYF.

The chain recombines TRBV5-1 with TRBJ2-5; 9 bases match TRBD2. Per germline, CDR1 SGHRS and CDR2 YFSETQ. The CDR3 runs to 15 residues. V was clipped by 4 bases and J by 2 bases; unmatched bases: 6. The CDR3 DNA reads as TGCGCCAGCAGCGCGCTAGCGGGGCCGCAAGAGACCCAGTACTTC. This codes for CASSALAGPQETQYF.

The V gene is TRBV7-9, the J gene TRBJ2-1; possible D gene TRBD1, 5 bases. Trimming stripped 2 bases from V and 0 bases from J, with 8 bases between. In germline, CDR1 is SEHNR, CDR2 FQNEAQ (reference sequence). This CDR3 region has 15 residues. DNA of the CDR3: TGTGCCAGCAGCTTATCAGGGTCCTCCTACAATGAGCAGTTCTTC. Amino acids: CASSLSGSSYNEQFF.

The rearrangement joins TRBV30 to TRBJ1-5; TRBD1 might be the D (6 bases). Trimming took 1 base from V and 7 from J, leaving 17 bases between them. From germline, CDR1 is GTSNPN and CDR2 SVGIG (reference sequence). This CDR3 region has 15 residues. As DNA, the CDR3 is TGTGCCTGGAGTGCTGGGTGGGGGCGAGAACAGCCCCAGCATTTT. It encodes CAWSAGWGREQPQHF.